The 31 T cell receptor beta chains in this list originate from one sample, sequenced in a study of CD8+ T cells in alopecia areata. Treatment reported: oral pan-JAK inhibitor, 5-10 mg twice daily. The authors extracted RNA and reverse transcribed it into cDNA as the sequencing template. Some clones are missing from TCRdb's copy, which holds only in-frame ones; the method was immunoSEQ multiplex PCR. The data show hundreds of thousands of clones, around two fifths seen once. Sequencing was performed on CD4+ T cells sorted from blood, taken around week 30, from a patient treated with tofacitinib. These receptor sequences come from a human donor with alopecia areata.

This clone appeared a few times. J is TRBJ2-7 and V is TRBV7-9, with D perhaps assigned TRBD1 or TRBD2 (5 bases each). CDR1 SEHNR and CDR2 FQNEAQ come from the germline V gene (reference sequence). This CDR3 is built from 17 residues. The V end lost 1 base, the J end lost 0 bases, and 16 bases lay between the germline ends. The CDR3 here is CASSLGLGDGLSYEQYF. The CDR3 DNA sequence: TGTGCCAGCAGCTTAGGACTGGGGGACGGACTCTCCTACGAGCAGTACTTC. Using reference TRBV7-9 and TRBJ2-7 for the parts outside the CDR3, the full variable domain is DTGVSQNPRHKITKRGQNVTFRCDPISEHNRLYWYRQTLGQGPEFLTYFQNEAQLEKSRLLSDRFSAERPKGSFSTLEIQRTEQGDSAMYLCASSLGLGDGLSYEQYFGPGTRLTVT.

In this sample, this clone turned up a few times. This rearrangement joins TRBV6-5 to TRBJ2-7; D is unresolved. V was trimmed by 5 bases and J by 11 bases, leaving 19 bases between them. CDR1 is MNHEY, CDR2 SVGAGI, per germline. The CDR3 consists of 13 residues. The CDR3 nucleotides are TGTGCCAGCAGTCAGCTCGGACCAAACCAGGAGTACTTC. Its protein is CASSQLGPNQEYF.

The chain has TRBV29-1 and TRBJ1-1; D is ambiguous. The germline gives CDR1 SQVTM, CDR2 ANQGSEA. This CDR3 has 13 residues. The V and J ends lost 2 bases and 2 bases respectively, with 9 bases between them. CDR3 nucleotides: TGCAGCGTTGAATGGGGAGAAAACACTGAAGCTTTCTTT. Translating gives CSVEWGENTEAFF.

The gene calls are TRBV29-1 and TRBJ1-2; unclear D gene. The CDR3 loop spans 14 amino acids. From germline, CDR1 is SQVTM and CDR2 ANQGSEA. The ends were cut back, 5 bases at V and 2 bases at J, with 15 bases in the middle. Here the CDR3 DNA reads TGCAGCGTTTTCTCGGACTCGGAGAACTATGGCTACACCTTC. Its translation is CSVFSDSENYGYTF.

This clone was seen only a few times. The genes are TRBV19 and TRBJ1-2; no definite D call. The ends were cut back, 10 bases at V and 5 bases at J, with 17 bases in the middle. The length of the CDR3 is 13 residues. The V gene's germline CDR1 is LNHDA and CDR2 SQIVND (reference sequence). CDR3 region: CATHRLGRYGYTF. For the CDR3, the DNA is TGTGCCACGCACCGGTTGGGCCGGTATGGCTACACCTTC.

This clone has a single count. This chain connects TRBV25-1 to TRBJ2-5, with a possible D match to TRBD2 (7 bases). Germline V gene data show CDR1 as MGHDK and CDR2 as SYGVNS. This CDR3 spans 18 amino acids. V lost 2 bases, J lost 6 bases, and 25 bases lay in between. The CDR3, as DNA: TGTGCCAGCAGTGAAACCACCGGACAGCGAGGGGAGGGGAAGACCCAGTACTTC. It is translated as CASSETTGQRGEGKTQYF.

This clone turned up a few times. The CDR3 DNA is TGCGCCAGCAGTCTCCGGGGCTGGGGGCAGTTCTTC. Amino acid sequence: CASSLRGWGQFF. The rearrangement joins TRBV23-1 to TRBJ2-1; the D gene could be TRBD1 or TRBD2 (5 bases each). TRBV23-1 is assigned to the ORF class and has an uncertain function. The CDR3 is 12 residues long. V was pared by 4 bases and J by 12 bases, with 13 bases between.

The chain joins TRBV6-6 to TRBJ2-1; 7 nucleotides agree with TRBD2. Germline V gene sequence: CDR1 MNHNY, CDR2 SVGAGI (reference sequence). The V segment lost 7 bases and the J segment 10 bases; nucleotides outside the gene matches: 16. The CDR3 contains 15 residues. CDR3 sequence reads: CASTRLPGLLNEQFF. The CDR3 region has the DNA TGTGCCAGCACTAGATTACCGGGACTATTAAACGAGCAGTTCTTC.

The chain employs TRBV7-9 and TRBJ1-2; TRBD1 matches at 7 bases. V dropped 7 bases and J dropped 0; count of bases not matched to a gene: 5. This CDR3 comprises 14 residues. Germline CDR1 reads SEHNR; CDR2 reads FQNEAQ (reference sequence). The DNA of the CDR3 is TGTGCCAGCACCCCGACAGGGACTAACTATGGCTACACCTTC. Translating gives CASTPTGTNYGYTF.

V gene TRBV29-1 combines with J gene TRBJ2-4; TRBD1 or TRBD2 may be the D gene (5 bases each). The V gene's germline CDR1 is SQVTM and CDR2 ANQGSEA. This CDR3 spans 14 amino acids. The V gene lost 2 bases and the J gene lost 9 bases, with 17 bases spanning the gap. This CDR3 is CSVEPPGAGTIQYF. The CDR3 coding sequence is TGCAGCGTTGAACCACCCGGGGCAGGGACCATTCAGTACTTC. Together with reference TRBV29-1 and TRBJ2-4, the CDR3 gives the full variable domain: SAVISQKPSRDICQRGTSLTIQCQVDSQVTMMFWYRQQPGQSLTLIATANQGSEATYESGFVIDKFPISRPNLTFSTLTVSNMSPEDSSIYLCSVEPPGAGTIQYFGAGTRLSVL.

The genes are TRBV14 and TRBJ1-2; tentative D call: TRBD1 (5 bases). V was clipped by 0 bases and J by 6 bases, with 8 bases between them. CDR3 length: 13 residues. Per germline, CDR1 SGHDN and CDR2 FVKESK. The CDR3 protein is CASSQDWGDGYTF. The CDR3 DNA follows: TGTGCCAGCAGCCAAGATTGGGGGGATGGCTACACCTTC.

This clone has only one observation. This chain links TRBV7-3 with TRBJ1-1; maybe TRBD1 (6 bases). Deletions cut 7 bases from V and 4 bases from J, with 16 bases between. This CDR3 is 14 amino acids long. CDR1 is SGHTA and CDR2 is FQGTGA in the germline V gene. The CDR3 region is CASKADSSGTEAFF. The CDR3 bases are TGTGCCAGCAAGGCGGACAGCTCGGGCACTGAAGCTTTCTTT. Combining the CDR3 with reference TRBV7-3 and TRBJ1-1 gives the whole variable domain GAGVSQTPSNKVTEKGKYVELRCDPISGHTALYWYRQSLGQGPEFLIYFQGTGAADDSGLPNDRFFAVRPEGSVSTLKIQRTERGDSAVYLCASKADSSGTEAFFGQGTRLTVV.

V gene TRBV5-1 combines with J gene TRBJ2-1; possibly TRBD1 for D (6 bases). This CDR3 spans 15 amino acids. V was trimmed by 0 bases and J by 5 bases, leaving 12 bases between them. From germline, CDR1 is SGHRS and CDR2 YFSETQ. CDR3 DNA: TGCGCCAGCAGCTTGGTATCGGGACAAAACAATGAGCAGTTCTTC. This codes for CASSLVSGQNNEQFF.

This clone was seen a single time. V is TRBV7-2 and J is TRBJ2-7, with D perhaps matching TRBD1 (6 bases). Trimming took 5 bases from V and 2 from J, leaving 16 bases between them. The CDR3 extends over 15 amino acids. Germline V gene lookup returns CDR1 SGHTA and CDR2 FQGNSA. The DNA of the CDR3 is TGTGCCAGCAGCCATCTGAGGACAGCTCCCTACGAGCAGTACTTC. Translation: CASSHLRTAPYEQYF.

This chain connects TRBV4-1 to TRBJ2-2; 13 nucleotides align to TRBD2. J was trimmed by 3 bases and V by 2 bases; bases with no gene match: 6. The germline gives CDR1 MGHRA, CDR2 YSYEKL. The CDR3 is 18 residues long. CDR3 sequence reads: CASSQPPGLAGDTGELFF. CDR3 coding DNA: TGCGCCAGCAGCCAACCTCCCGGACTAGCGGGGGACACCGGGGAGCTGTTTTTT.

This clone has just a few counts. The V gene is TRBV5-1, the J gene TRBJ1-3, with 10 bases matching TRBD1. Germline CDR1 is SGHRS and CDR2 is YFSETQ. Trimming took 4 bases from V and 0 from J; bases not matched to a gene: 4. CDR3 size: 16 residues. CDR3: CASSARTGGSGNTIYF. The CDR3 DNA is TGCGCCAGCAGCGCCCGGACAGGGGGCTCTGGAAACACCATATATTTT.

The chain recombines TRBV12-5 with TRBJ2-7, with a weak D call TRBD2 (5 bases). The CDR3 has 13 amino acids. Between the trimmed V and J ends, which lost 3 bases and 4 bases, there was a span of 10 bases. Germline V gives CDR1 LGHNT, CDR2 FRNRAP. The CDR3 is CASGLGLYYEQYF. Here the CDR3 DNA reads TGTGCTAGTGGTTTAGGACTTTATTACGAGCAGTACTTC.

This clone turned up a few times. The CDR3 DNA reads as TGTGCCAGCTCCCCCGGGCAGGGAGAAAAACTGTTTTTT. It yields the protein CASSPGQGEKLFF. The chain is built from TRBV9 and TRBJ1-4, with D possibly matching TRBD1 (5 bases). The length of the CDR3 is 13 residues. The germline V gene encodes CDR1 SGDLS and CDR2 YYNGEE. V lost 7 bases, J lost 8 bases, and 15 bases lay in between.

This clone was seen a few times. The chain recombines TRBV7-2 with TRBJ1-2, with D unclear. Germline assignment: CDR1 SGHTA and CDR2 FQGNSA. Trimming cost V 4 bases and J 3 bases, with 15 bases left between them. This CDR3 has 15 residues. CDR3 nucleotide sequence: TGTGCCAGCAGCTCTCCGGCCGCGCAGCACTATGGCTACACCTTC. Translation: CASSSPAAQHYGYTF. The variable domain in full, with the rest retrieved from reference TRBV7-2 and TRBJ1-2, is GAGVSQSPSNKVTEKGKDVELRCDPISGHTALYWYRQSLGQGLEFLIYFQGNSAPDKSGLPSDRFSAERTGGSVSTLTIQRTQQEDSAVYLCASSSPAAQHYGYTFGSGTRLTVV.

The rearrangement uses TRBV19 and TRBJ1-1; TRBD1 matches 10 bases. V lost 7 bases, J lost 1 base, and 9 bases stayed unmatched. Germline CDR1 is LNHDA and CDR2 is SQIVND (reference sequence). This CDR3 is built from 16 residues. CDR3 sequence: CASTDRGHVGNTEAFF. In DNA, the CDR3 is TGTGCCAGTACCGACAGGGGGCATGTGGGGAACACTGAAGCTTTCTTT.

V usage is TRBV30 and J usage is TRBJ1-2; D is uncertain. Deletions cut 4 bases from V and 0 bases from J, with 3 bases between. The CDR3 extends over 11 amino acids. The germline V gene encodes CDR1 GTSNPN and CDR2 SVGIG (reference sequence). The CDR3 here is CAWNANYGYTF. CDR3 sequence (DNA): TGTGCCTGGAATGCTAACTATGGCTACACCTTC.

The chain employs TRBV6-5 and TRBJ1-3, with D hard to call. The CDR3 spans 13 residues. The V end lost 8 bases, the J end lost 4 bases, and 12 bases lay between the germline ends. CDR1 is MNHEY, CDR2 SVGAGI, per germline. The CDR3: CASSPSGGNTIYF. The CDR3 coding sequence is TGTGCCAGCTCACCATCCGGAGGAAACACCATATATTTT.

The chain couples TRBV19 to TRBJ1-5, with D maybe TRBD1 (6 bases). The CDR3 has 17 amino acids. Deletions cut 6 bases from V and 6 bases from J, with 24 bases between. CDR1 is LNHDA, CDR2 SQIVND, per germline (reference sequence). The CDR3 is CASSWEGGSSFSQPQHF. In DNA, the CDR3 is TGTGCCAGTAGCTGGGAGGGGGGCTCCAGTTTCAGTCAGCCCCAGCATTTT.

A few counts support this clone. The chain combines TRBV5-1 with TRBJ2-3, with D uncertain. The CDR3 loop spans 11 amino acids. Trimming stripped 0 bases from V and 9 bases from J, with 5 bases between. CDR1 is SGHRS and CDR2 is YFSETQ in the germline V gene. CDR3 in amino acids: CASSLVSTQYF. The CDR3, as DNA: TGCGCCAGCAGCTTGGTTTCCACGCAGTATTTT.

This clone was seen a few times. This chain joins TRBV19 and TRBJ1-5; D possibly corresponds to TRBD1 (6 bases). The V gene's germline CDR1 is LNHDA and CDR2 SQIVND (reference sequence). V gave up 6 bases and J gave up 7 bases, with 13 bases separating them. This CDR3 is built from 13 residues. CDR3 loop: CASRGTGTQPQHF. DNA of the CDR3: TGTGCCAGTAGGGGAACAGGGACCCAGCCCCAGCATTTT.

This clone has a handful of counts. This chain links TRBV2 with TRBJ2-5, with 8 bases that match TRBD1. Germline V lookup: CDR1 SNHLY, CDR2 FYNNEI. V was clipped by 6 bases and J by 3 bases; unmatched bases: 9. There are 15 residues in the CDR3. This chain's CDR3 is CASSLRGLREETQYF. DNA of the CDR3: TGTGCCAGCAGCCTCAGGGGGCTTCGCGAAGAGACCCAGTACTTC.

The V and J genes are TRBV12-5 and TRBJ2-5; 10 bases fit TRBD2. The CDR3 is made up of 17 amino acids. The V gene's germline CDR1 is LGHNT and CDR2 FRNRAP. The V segment lost 2 bases and the J segment 0 bases; nucleotides outside the gene matches: 6. CDR3 DNA sequence: TGTGCTAGTGGTTTGAGGCTAGCGGGAGTTGACCAAGAGACCCAGTACTTC. This codes for CASGLRLAGVDQETQYF.

The chain uses TRBV28 and TRBJ2-4; no reliable D call. There are 15 residues in the CDR3. Germline lookup yields CDR1 MDHEN and CDR2 SYDVKM. The germline V and J ends were trimmed by 5 bases and 0 bases, with 11 bases remaining between them. CDR3 nucleotides: TGTGCCAGCAGTCTCTCTGAAATAGCCAAAAACATTCAGTACTTC. Translated: CASSLSEIAKNIQYF.

The V gene is TRBV15, the J gene TRBJ1-3, with a tentative D call TRBD1 (6 bases). Trimming pared 0 bases from V and 3 bases from J, leaving 21 bases between. Germline values: CDR1 LNHNV, CDR2 YYDKDF (reference sequence). This CDR3 comprises 19 residues. The CDR3 protein is CATSREPSRGRGIGNTIYF. CDR3 sequence (DNA): TGTGCCACCAGCAGAGAACCCAGTCGGGGGCGCGGTATTGGAAACACCATATATTTT.

The sample holds a few counts of this clone. J is TRBJ2-2 and V is TRBV7-8; D is unresolved. This CDR3 has 13 amino acids. Germline CDR1 is SGHVS and CDR2 is FQNEAQ. V dropped 5 bases and J dropped 6 bases, with 10 bases sitting between them. CDR3 residues: CASSQLGPGELFF. The CDR3 DNA reads as TGTGCCAGCAGCCAACTTGGCCCCGGGGAGCTGTTTTTT.

V and J are TRBV6-1 and TRBJ2-7, with 10 bases that match TRBD2. Trimming took 8 bases from V and 3 from J; bases not matched to a gene: 1. The CDR3 extends over 12 amino acids. Germline V gene data show CDR1 as MNHNS and CDR2 as SASEGT. The CDR3 is CASLAGVYEQYF. Here the CDR3 DNA reads TGTGCCAGCCTAGCGGGGGTCTACGAGCAGTACTTC.